The next 18 T cell receptor beta chains were all read from a single sample in a study of cytomegalovirus exposure and HLA in healthy donors (dated by TCRdb to the late 2010s). The library was prepared using the immunoSEQ multiplex PCR assay. For the multiplex PCR, a mixture combining 60 forward primers for TCR Vbeta segments and 13 reverse primers for TCR Jbeta segments was used. This is the immuneACCESS table as TCRdb keeps it, with only in-frame sequences that have V and J called. A part of the clones is gone; compared with another copy, unresolved V genes explain less than half, and the rest is unexplained. The sample contains approximately 100,000 clones, almost 75% of them found a single time. Clones ranked in the top ten supply roughly 8% of the sample. The sequenced material came from PBMCs. These receptors all come from a man aged 35 to 55 in good health and CMV-seronegative.

This clone turned up a few times. The chain combines TRBV7-8 with TRBJ1-1; TRBD1 might be the D (5 bases). V was clipped by 5 bases and J by 1 base, with 11 bases between them. From germline, CDR1 is SGHVS and CDR2 FQNEAQ. The CDR3 runs to 14 residues. CDR3 nucleotide sequence: TGTGCCAGCAGCCGTATTACAGGGAACACTGAAGCTTTCTTT. Translated, it gives CASSRITGNTEAFF.

This clone occurred a few times. The CDR3 DNA reads as TGTGCCAGCACCGGATACAGGGGCTACGAGCAGTACTTC. This encodes CASTGYRGYEQYF. The chain has TRBV6-5 and TRBJ2-7; 7 bases are a match to TRBD1. V dropped 7 bases and J dropped 3; count of bases not matched to a gene: 6. CDR3 length: 13 residues. Germline CDR1 reads MNHEY; CDR2 reads SVGAGI.

This rearrangement joins TRBV5-8 to TRBJ2-5; a weak D match, TRBD2 (6 bases). Germline CDR1 and CDR2: SGHTS and YDEGEE. V lost 4 bases, J lost 7 bases, and 20 bases lay in between. The CDR3 runs to 15 residues. The CDR3 DNA follows: TGTGCCAGCAGCCTTACCGGGGGACCTCCGGGGACCCAGTACTTC. This translates into CASSLTGGPPGTQYF. The full variable domain, rest sourced from reference TRBV5-8 and TRBJ2-5, is EAGVTQSPTHLIKTRGQQATLRCSPISGHTSVYWYQQALGLGLQFLLWYDEGEERNRGNFPPRFSGRQFPNYSSELNVNALELEDSALYLCASSLTGGPPGTQYFGPGTRLLVL.

Note on this clone: The junction and the germline gene differ at one end; a read error may be behind it. The chain joins TRBV7-7 to TRBJ2-2; 10 positions match TRBD1. The CDR3 has 15 residues. Germline V gives CDR1 SSHAT, CDR2 FNYEAQ (reference sequence). CDR3 residues: CASSTRDRGTGELFF. The CDR3 DNA sequence: TGTGCTAGCAGCACCCGGGACAGGGGAACCGGGGAGCTGTTTTTT. Complete variable domain (other parts from reference TRBV7-7 and TRBJ2-2): GAGVSQSPRYKVTKRGQDVTLRCDPISSHATLYWYQQALGQGPEFLTYFNYEAQPDKSGLPSDRFSAERPEGSISTLTIQRTEQRDSAMYRCASSTRDRGTGELFFGEGSRLTVL.

DNA of the CDR3: TGTGCCAGCAGCCTAGGGCTAGGGAGGTACAATGAGCAGTTCTTC. Translation gives CASSLGLGRYNEQFF. The chain couples TRBV9 to TRBJ2-1; TRBD2 is a possible D gene (6 bases). V was cut by 4 bases and J by 4 bases, with 15 bases left in between. The CDR3 is 15 residues long. Germline lookup yields CDR1 SGDLS and CDR2 YYNGEE.

V is TRBV19 and J is TRBJ2-1; 9 nucleotides match TRBD1. The germline gives CDR1 LNHDA, CDR2 SQIVND (reference sequence). Germline trimming cut 0 bases from V and 5 bases from J; bases unmatched to any gene: 8. CDR3 length: 17 amino acids. The CDR3 here is CASSIDRGTGINNEQFF. CDR3 bases: TGTGCCAGTAGTATAGATCGTGGGACAGGGATAAACAATGAGCAGTTCTTC.

In DNA form, the CDR3 reads TGTGCGACCTATCACTTCGACAGGGGCCGGGGGGAATATGGCTACACCTTC. The encoded protein is CATYHFDRGRGEYGYTF. The V and J genes are TRBV28 and TRBJ1-2; 8 bases are shared with TRBD1. The CDR3 length is 17 residues. Germline V CDR1 and CDR2: MDHEN, SYDVKM.

The J gene is TRBJ1-5, the V gene TRBV5-1, with D hard to call. The CDR3 runs 15 residues. Germline V gives CDR1 SGHRS, CDR2 YFSETQ. Trimming pared 1 base from V and 7 bases from J, leaving 15 bases between. The DNA of the CDR3 is TGCGCCAGCAGCTTGTCTGGTCCGTTCAGGCAGCCCCAGCATTTT. It is translated as CASSLSGPFRQPQHF.

The chain is built from TRBV15 and TRBJ1-5; 8 bases agree with TRBD1. Germline CDR1 is LNHNV and CDR2 is YYDKDF (reference sequence). V shed 1 base and J 6 bases; nucleotides not matched to a gene: 2. This CDR3 is 14 amino acids long. The CDR3 coding sequence is TGTGCCACCAGCAGAGGGCAGGGGGCTCAGCCCCAGCATTTT. Translating gives CATSRGQGAQPQHF.

The chain is built from TRBV5-1 and TRBJ2-5; TRBD2 might be the D (5 bases). V was cut by 5 bases and J by 2 bases, with 19 bases left in between. The CDR3 runs to 16 residues. Germline CDR1 reads SGHRS; CDR2 reads YFSETQ. The CDR3 DNA is TGCGCCAGCAGACCTCGGACTGGGAGTCTTCAAGAGACCCAGTACTTC. It translates to CASRPRTGSLQETQYF. The variable domain in full, completed from reference TRBV5-1 and TRBJ2-5, reads KAGVTQTPRYLIKTRGQQVTLSCSPISGHRSVSWYQQTPGQGLQFLFEYFSETQRNKGNFPGRFSGRQFSNSRSEMNVSTLELGDSALYLCASRPRTGSLQETQYFGPGTRLLVL.

The rearrangement joins TRBV7-2 to TRBJ1-6; D gene uncertain. Per germline, CDR1 SGHTA and CDR2 FQGNSA. V lost 1 base, J lost 8 bases, and 6 bases lay in between. The CDR3 consists of 13 residues. CDR3: CASSLVPDSPLHF. As DNA, the CDR3 is TGTGCCAGCAGCTTAGTTCCGGATTCACCCCTCCACTTT.

The gene calls are TRBV11-2 and TRBJ2-7; TRBD2 aligns across 8 bases. V lost 7 bases, J lost 2 bases, and 13 bases stayed unmatched. This CDR3 comprises 16 residues. In germline, CDR1 is SGHAT, CDR2 FQNNGV. The CDR3 region is CASKPTPVGGAYEQYF. The CDR3 bases are TGTGCCAGCAAACCCACTCCGGTCGGGGGGGCCTACGAGCAGTACTTC.

The chain couples TRBV28 to TRBJ2-5, with 11 positions matching TRBD1. J was trimmed by 5 bases and V by 5 bases; bases with no gene match: 7. The CDR3 runs 15 residues. Germline V lookup: CDR1 MDHEN, CDR2 SYDVKM. The CDR3 protein is CASSTQGTGGETQYF. The CDR3, as DNA: TGTGCCAGCAGTACCCAAGGGACAGGGGGGGAGACCCAGTACTTC.

This chain links TRBV28 with TRBJ2-7; D gene unclear. V was shortened by 7 bases and J by 2 bases, with 9 bases between the two germline ends. Germline lookup yields CDR1 MDHEN and CDR2 SYDVKM. The CDR3 covers 12 residues. As DNA, the CDR3 is TGTGCCAGCAATAACAGAGCCTACGAGCAGTACTTC. Translating gives CASNNRAYEQYF.

As for this clone: It is unclear where the CDR3 begins or ends on the DNA, so no DNA is shown, and the CDR3 is as TCRdb lists it. This rearrangement joins TRBV4-2 to TRBJ1-1; TRBD1, the table's D call, was not compared with the DNA. CDR1 is LGHNA and CDR2 is YNFKEQ in the germline V gene. The CDR3 spans 14 amino acids, including both terminal residues. This CDR3 is CASSQVGQGAQSFF.

The chain employs TRBV5-1 and TRBJ2-1; perhaps TRBD2 as D (6 bases). With 2 bases removed from V and 0 bases from J, the gap between germline ends came to 18 bases. This CDR3 spans 18 amino acids. The germline V gene has CDR1 SGHRS and CDR2 YFSETQ. The CDR3 DNA reads as TGCGCCAGCAGCTTCGACGCCCGGGACTTAAGCTCCTACAATGAGCAGTTCTTC. Translated: CASSFDARDLSSYNEQFF. Filled out from reference TRBV5-1 and TRBJ2-1, the complete variable domain reads KAGVTQTPRYLIKTRGQQVTLSCSPISGHRSVSWYQQTPGQGLQFLFEYFSETQRNKGNFPGRFSGRQFSNSRSEMNVSTLELGDSALYLCASSFDARDLSSYNEQFFGPGTRLTVL.

The V call is TRBV5-6, the J call TRBJ1-2, with D tentatively TRBD1 (5 bases). Germline values: CDR1 SGHDT, CDR2 YYEEEE. This CDR3 comprises 13 residues. The germline V and J ends were trimmed by 4 bases and 4 bases, with 11 bases remaining between them. The CDR3 loop reads CASSRDSPYGYTF. CDR3 DNA sequence: TGTGCCAGCAGCCGAGACAGCCCCTATGGCTACACCTTC.

This clone was recorded only once. The V and J genes are TRBV14 and TRBJ2-6, with D perhaps TRBD1 (8 bases). The V gene lost 4 bases and the J gene lost 2 bases, with 15 bases spanning the gap. The CDR3 loop spans 17 amino acids. CDR1 SGHDN and CDR2 FVKESK come from the germline V gene. The CDR3: CASSLITGGAGANVLTF. In DNA, the CDR3 is TGTGCCAGCAGCCTGATAACAGGGGGGGCTGGGGCCAACGTCCTGACTTTC.